This T cell receptor (beta chain) was recorded in a study of blood T cell repertoires in COVID-19. Study-wide context: The cDNA or gDNA used as material had been derived from T cells, B-cell-depleted T cells, or PBMCs.

Only in-frame clones appear in the TCRdb table, and some are missing; sequencing was by immunoSEQ multiplex PCR. This table has about 100,000 clones, around 90% appearing once. V lost 2 bases and J 9 bases, leaving 17 bases between the germline ends. The germline gives CDR1 ENHRY, CDR2 SYGVKD. CDR3 length equals 14 residues. The table lists this clone with a few counts. V gene TRBV10-3 combines with J gene TRBJ2-7, with D perhaps matching TRBD1 (5 bases). The TCR originated in a woman under 40 with acute or convalescent COVID-19. The sequencing sample was made of peripheral blood. This CDR3 is CAISESKGSLVQYF. Written as DNA, the CDR3 is TGTGCCATCAGTGAGAGTAAGGGGTCGTTAGTGCAGTACTTC.